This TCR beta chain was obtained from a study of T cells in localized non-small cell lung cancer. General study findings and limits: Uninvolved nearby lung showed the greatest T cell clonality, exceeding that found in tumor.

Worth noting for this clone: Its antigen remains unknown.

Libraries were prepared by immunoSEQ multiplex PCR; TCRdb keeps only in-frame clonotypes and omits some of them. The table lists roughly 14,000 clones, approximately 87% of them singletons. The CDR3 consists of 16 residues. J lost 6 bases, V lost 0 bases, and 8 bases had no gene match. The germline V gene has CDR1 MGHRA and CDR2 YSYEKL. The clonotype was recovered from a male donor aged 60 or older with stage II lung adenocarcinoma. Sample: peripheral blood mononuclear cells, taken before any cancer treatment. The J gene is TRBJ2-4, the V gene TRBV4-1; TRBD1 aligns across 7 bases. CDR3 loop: CASSQELQGWGNIQYF. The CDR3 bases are TGCGCCAGCAGCCAAGAGCTACAGGGGTGGGGAAACATTCAGTACTTC.